This T cell receptor (beta chain) was documented in a study of blood T cell repertoires in COVID-19. Whole-study context: Acute-phase and convalescent COVID-19 samples originated in the United States, Italy and Spain. PBMCs, B-cell-depleted T cells, or T cells provided the cDNA or gDNA that made up the material.

Per the study methods: Quantification of nucleated cells was approximated via reference gene primer amplification. The table came from immunoSEQ multiplex PCR; TCRdb's copy has only in-frame clones and leaves some out. Clone size and V and J calls were adopted from that table, with D and trimming inferred from the DNA. The repertoire consists of around 180,000 clones, with 70% to 90% occurring once and the leading ten covering 3% to 3.5%. CDR1 KGHSH and CDR2 LQKENI come from the germline V gene. CDR3 size: 14 residues. V dropped 2 bases and J dropped 3; count of bases not matched to a gene: 2. Sequencing used peripheral blood. V is TRBV18 and J is TRBJ2-7; 9 bases agree with TRBD1. The TCR comes from a man aged 55 to 69 with acute or convalescent COVID-19. The CDR3 sequence: CASSPYRGHYEQYF. DNA for the CDR3: TGTGCCAGCTCACCATACAGGGGGCACTACGAGCAGTACTTC.